The present T cell receptor beta chain was sequenced within a study of blood T cell repertoires in COVID-19 (TCRdb year 2020). Broadly, across the study: The collaborator samples originated in the United States, Italy and Spain and spanned the acute and convalescent phases of COVID-19. The material from the prospective study consisted of cDNA or gDNA derived from T cells, B-cell-depleted T cells, or PBMCs. Deeply sampled blood TCRbeta repertoires from subjects exposed to, actively infected with, or recovered from COVID-19 were included in the dataset. A freely available public database, intended as a resource for researchers studying the immune response to SARS-CoV-2, is where the repertoires were released. Samples were obtained from the ongoing ImmuneRACE study (first 160 participants) and from about 1,300 subjects provided by 6 global collaborators. Sample metadata almost always included a de-identified subject ID, COVID-19 status, age in years and sex. Where available, HLA class I and class II types were obtained from metadata supplied by the sample provider rather than from assay-based typing. Beyond this particular receptor, the publication reports: How much clinical and demographic metadata was included differed by source and by participant, and the metadata was provided uncurated.

TCRbeta CDR3 regions were amplified from genomic DNA using the immunoSEQ Assay, a bias-controlled multiplex PCR. Per the original workflow: Nucleated cell counts per sample were estimated from amplification of reference gene primers within the assay. To quantify the absolute abundance of each unique TCRbeta CDR3 rearrangement, sequence reads were collapsed and filtered. Productive Simpson clonality was computed per sample as the square root of Simpson's diversity index over productive rearrangements. TCRdb retrieved this table from immuneACCESS and kept in-frame rearrangements only. Not all clones are present; in checked studies, unresolved V genes account for under half, and no reason is known for the remainder. Clonal size and the V and J genes are those of that table, whereas D and trimming came from the DNA. The sample table lists fewer than 100,000 clones, about 88% of them with a count of one. Of the sample, 40% to 55% falls within the top ten clones.

Each collaborating institution followed its own protocols to collect whole blood in K2EDTA tubes. For TCRbeta analysis, collaborators shipped samples in one of three forms: frozen whole blood, isolated PBMCs, or DNA extracted from either of those sample types. A remark on this clone: What antigen it recognizes has not been identified. No qualities accompany the bases; no much larger clone lies one base away.

Based on the germline V gene, the CDR1 and CDR2 sequences are SGDLS and YYNGEE. The CDR3 runs 15 residues from the cysteine to the phenylalanine. Only the CDR3 part of the read is kept: 45 bases, read in frame from the first base. V loses 0 bases, J loses 2 bases, and the germline ends lie 12 bases apart. The sequence derives from a human donor in a cohort sampled during active COVID-19. Material: peripheral blood. Here the chain combines TRBV9 and TRBJ2-7; TRBD1 is a possible D gene, resting on 6 matching bases. At the DNA level, the sequence is TGTGCCAGCAGCGTAGACGGACAGCAAACCTACGAGCAGTACTTC. This yields the protein CASSVDGQQTYEQYF.